These 14 T cell receptor beta chains originate from one sample sequenced in a study of blood T cells in healthy people across ages. Together with a sample-barcoded 5' primer, a J-beta primer mix was included in a second PCR lasting roughly 6 to 12 cycles. Via MiXCR, TCRdb re-called the 5' RACE reads, giving one row per CDR3 protein. The data contain about 1.5 million distinct CDR3 sequences, roughly 40% of them singletons. The specimen sequenced was blood. These receptor sequences come from a woman aged 18-29 years in good health.

This clonotype was picked up a small number of times. The gene calls are TRBV6-1 and TRBJ2-1; 11 bases fit TRBD1. Germline trimming cut 7 bases from V and 4 bases from J; bases unmatched to any gene: 6. Germline assignment: CDR1 MNHNS and CDR2 SASEGT. This CDR3 is 15 amino acids long. CDR3 residues: CASILGTGGYNEQFF. The CDR3 DNA follows: TGTGCCAGCATCCTTGGGACAGGGGGTTACAATGAGCAGTTCTTC.

CDR3 sequence reads: CSARWDKAGAKNIQYF. In nucleotides, the CDR3 is TGCAGTGCTAGGTGGGATAAGGCGGGGGCCAAAAACATTCAGTACTTC. J is TRBJ2-4 and V is TRBV20-1, with D tentatively TRBD2 (6 bases). The germline gives CDR1 DFQATT, CDR2 SNEGSKA (reference sequence). V gave up 3 bases and J gave up 1 base, with 16 bases separating them. CDR3 length: 16 residues.

This chain connects TRBV28 to TRBJ2-7; no firm D call. V gave up 2 bases and J gave up 3 bases, with 11 bases separating them. The germline CDR1 and CDR2 sequences are MDHEN and SYDVKM. The CDR3 has 14 residues. CDR3 loop: CASSLEPRGYEQYF. CDR3 bases: TGTGCCAGCAGTTTAGAGCCGAGAGGCTACGAGCAGTACTTC.

The sample holds a few counts of this clonotype. J is TRBJ1-1 and V is TRBV10-3; no clear D. V dropped 0 bases and J dropped 6 bases, with 11 bases sitting between them. Germline V gene data show CDR1 as ENHRY and CDR2 as SYGVKD. The CDR3 runs 14 residues. The CDR3 spells CAISESRDPAEAFF. Written as DNA, the CDR3 is TGTGCCATCAGTGAGTCTCGGGATCCGGCTGAAGCTTTCTTT.

The rearrangement links TRBV18 to TRBJ1-2; the D is unclear. Trimming removed 4 bases at V and 0 bases at J, with 15 bases between. The CDR3 runs to 16 residues. Germline loops: CDR1 KGHSH, CDR2 LQKENI. In DNA, the CDR3 is TGTGCCAGCTCACTCACCGACCCCGGGGCTAACTATGGCTACACCTTC. Translation: CASSLTDPGANYGYTF.

This chain connects TRBV6-2 or TRBV6-3 to TRBJ2-7, with TRBD2 matching over 11 bases. V was pared by 2 bases and J by 1 base, with 4 bases of the junction left unmatched. Germline CDR1 reads MNHEY; CDR2 reads SVGEGT. This CDR3 has 16 residues. The CDR3: CASSYDLAGGSYEQYF. Here the CDR3 DNA reads TGTGCCAGCAGTTACGACCTAGCGGGAGGTTCCTACGAGCAGTACTTC.

This clonotype has a count of ten or more. The chain is built from TRBV29-1 and TRBJ2-7, with D hard to call. This CDR3 is 15 amino acids long. V was clipped by 4 bases and J by 6 bases, with 22 bases between them. Germline loops: CDR1 SQVTM, CDR2 ANQGSEA. CDR3 bases: TGCAGCGTTGTCGGGTTTGGGTCCGATGCTTCCGAGCAGTACTTC. Translating gives CSVVGFGSDASEQYF.

The V and J genes are TRBV25-1 and TRBJ1-6; D is uncertain. Germline loops: CDR1 MGHDK, CDR2 SYGVNS. Trimming stripped 8 bases from V and 7 bases from J, with 12 bases between. This CDR3 is built from 13 residues. The CDR3, as DNA: TGTGCCAGCTCTGATGCAGGAAATTCACCCCTCCACTTT. Its translation is CASSDAGNSPLHF.

This clonotype has more than one count but fewer than ten. This sequence joins TRBV6-1 and TRBJ2-1; a possible D gene is TRBD1 (5 bases). The CDR3 contains 18 residues. Trimming left V 6 bases short and J 0 bases short, with 21 bases between. Germline CDR1 is MNHNS and CDR2 is SASEGT. CDR3 sequence: CASSLQVEVLSSYNEQFF. DNA for the CDR3: TGTGCCAGCAGCCTACAGGTAGAAGTTCTAAGCTCCTACAATGAGCAGTTCTTC.

This chain connects TRBV20-1 to TRBJ2-7; 7 positions match TRBD1. Gene TRBJ2-5 matches the end of the DNA better, so the J call may be wrong. The CDR3 totals 14 residues. Germline CDR1 and CDR2: DFQATT and SNEGSKA (reference sequence). CDR3 region: CSARPQTGLETQYF. In DNA, the CDR3 is TGCAGTGCTAGGCCCCAGACAGGGTTGGAGACCCAGTACTTC.

V and J are TRBV6-6 and TRBJ1-2, with 9 positions matching TRBD1. Trimming took 5 bases from V and 8 from J; bases not matched to a gene: 9. CDR3 size: 14 residues. Germline loops: CDR1 MNHNY, CDR2 SVGAGI (reference sequence). CDR3 nucleotide sequence: TGTGCCAGCAGTAAGGGACAGGGATCAGGCGGCTACACCTTC. Its protein is CASSKGQGSGGYTF.

This clonotype was picked up one time. This chain links TRBV4-1 with TRBJ1-2; 7 positions agree with TRBD1. This CDR3 has 14 amino acids. CDR1 and CDR2 from the germline V gene are MGHRA and YSYEKL. Trimming at V came to 4 bases and at J to 6 bases, leaving 8 bases not matched to a gene. The CDR3 region is CASSLEGTADGYTF. The CDR3 nucleotides are TGCGCCAGCAGCCTCGAGGGGACAGCCGATGGCTACACCTTC.

There are a few counts of this clonotype. This chain connects TRBV28 to TRBJ2-3; 8 nucleotides line up with TRBD2. Germline values: CDR1 MDHEN, CDR2 SYDVKM. The CDR3 contains 16 residues. Trimming cost V 10 bases and J 2 bases; bases outside gene matches: 14. DNA of the CDR3: TGTGCCACTTCTTTATGGGGCGGGGGGCTCACAGATACGCAGTATTTT. The encoded protein is CATSLWGGGLTDTQYF.

This clonotype was counted at least ten times. The chain links TRBV9 to TRBJ2-3; 7 bases map to TRBD1. V trimming: 0 bases; J trimming: 3 bases; junction bases outside the gene matches: 13. The germline gives CDR1 SGDLS, CDR2 YYNGEE. This CDR3 has 18 residues. The CDR3 nucleotides read TGTGCCAGCAGCGTAGGTAACTCCGGGACAGCCAGAACAGATACGCAGTATTTT. Translation: CASSVGNSGTARTDTQYF. Full variable domain (rest looked up from reference TRBV9 and TRBJ2-3): DSGVTQTPKHLITATGQRVTLRCSPRSGDLSVYWYQQSLDQGLQFLIQYYNGEERAKGNILERFSAQQFPDLHSELNLSSLELGDSALYFCASSVGNSGTARTDTQYFGPGTRLTVL.